This entry lists 17 T cell receptor beta chains sequenced from one sample in a study of T-cell memory formation after mild COVID-19. TCRdb re-called the 5' RACE reads with MiXCR, one entry per CDR3 protein. Among roughly 600,000 distinct CDR3 sequences, about a sixth were seen once, and the ten largest hold 12%. What was sequenced was PBMCs or a T cell subset sorted from them (not recorded which). All receptors come from an adult woman who had mild COVID-19 (a few samples of this study predate the infection). Cell type and time point are not known.

The genes are TRBV6-5 and TRBJ2-5; 8 bases agree with TRBD2. The ends lost 2 bases at V and 4 bases at J; junction bases unmatched: 3. The CDR3 sequence is 14 residues long. Germline V gene data show CDR1 as MNHEY and CDR2 as SVGAGI. The CDR3 here is CASSYSGSLETQYF. The CDR3, as DNA: TGTGCCAGCAGTTACAGCGGGAGTCTAGAGACCCAGTACTTC.

This clonotype was observed a handful of times. The genes are TRBV7-9 and TRBJ2-5, with 7 bases aligning to TRBD1. CDR3 length: 14 residues. Germline values: CDR1 SEHNR, CDR2 FQNEAQ (reference sequence). The trim removed 3 bases at V and 1 base at J, leaving 2 bases unmatched. The CDR3 sequence is CASSFDRAQETQYF. The CDR3 nucleotides are TGTGCCAGCAGCTTCGACAGGGCCCAAGAGACCCAGTACTTC.

This clonotype was observed at least ten times. This chain links TRBV7-3 with TRBJ2-1, with 9 bases identical to TRBD2. The V segment lost 6 bases and the J segment 10 bases; nucleotides outside the gene matches: 13. CDR1 and CDR2 from the germline V gene are SGHTA and FQGTGA. The CDR3 is 15 amino acids. The CDR3 loop is CASSPSGGTLREQFF. The CDR3 nucleotides are TGTGCCAGCAGTCCCAGCGGGGGGACACTACGGGAGCAGTTCTTC. The full variable domain, its missing parts supplied by reference TRBV7-3 and TRBJ2-1, is GAGVSQTPSNKVTEKGKYVELRCDPISGHTALYWYRQSLGQGPEFLIYFQGTGAADDSGLPNDRFFAVRPEGSVSTLKIQRTERGDSAVYLCASSPSGGTLREQFFGPGTRLTVL.

At least ten counts were recorded for this clonotype. The chain has TRBV7-2 and TRBJ2-3; the D is unclear. The CDR3 spans 13 residues. CDR1 is SGHTA, CDR2 FQGNSA, per germline. V was trimmed by 0 bases and J by 6 bases, leaving 7 bases between them. The CDR3 bases are TGTGCCAGCAGCTTAGCGCTTGGGGATACGCAGTATTTT. This encodes CASSLALGDTQYF. Filled out from reference TRBV7-2 and TRBJ2-3, the complete variable domain reads GAGVSQSPSNKVTEKGKDVELRCDPISGHTALYWYRQSLGQGLEFLIYFQGNSAPDKSGLPSDRFSAERTGGSVSTLTIQRTQQEDSAVYLCASSLALGDTQYFGPGTRLTVL.

The V call is TRBV30, the J call TRBJ2-1; D gene uncertain. The germline V gene encodes CDR1 GTSNPN and CDR2 SVGIG (reference sequence). The length of the CDR3 is 12 residues. Trimming left V 1 base short and J 7 bases short, with 8 bases between. The CDR3 reads CAWSGLGNEQFF. DNA of the CDR3: TGTGCCTGGAGTGGCTTGGGGAATGAGCAGTTCTTC.

A single count supports this clonotype. This chain links TRBV20-1 with TRBJ2-5, with D unresolved. V lost 4 bases to trimming and J lost 1 base, with 13 bases between them. The germline V gene encodes CDR1 DFQATT and CDR2 SNEGSKA (reference sequence). CDR3 size: 14 residues. The CDR3 DNA is TGCAGTGCTACCGTCTATGGACCCCAAGAGACCCAGTACTTC. Residues: CSATVYGPQETQYF.

This clonotype was found many times. The J gene is TRBJ2-7, the V gene TRBV7-8, with D perhaps assigned TRBD1 or TRBD2 (5 bases each). The CDR3 has 15 amino acids. The V and J ends lost 0 bases and 3 bases respectively, with 12 bases between them. Germline V CDR1 and CDR2: SGHVS, FQNEAQ. This CDR3 is CASSLAPGDLYEQYF. CDR3 bases: TGTGCCAGCAGCTTAGCGCCTGGGGACCTCTACGAGCAGTACTTC.

The V and J genes are TRBV12-3 or TRBV12-4 and TRBJ2-1; 7 bases agree with TRBD2. CDR3 length: 14 amino acids. The trim removed 10 bases at V and 2 bases at J, leaving 8 bases unmatched. In DNA, the CDR3 is TGTGCCAACCAGCGGGGATCGACCTACAATGAGCAGTTCTTC. It encodes CANQRGSTYNEQFF.

This clonotype was counted between two and nine times. The chain joins TRBV7-3 to TRBJ2-5; D may be TRBD2 (6 bases). The CDR3 contains 12 residues. Deletions cut 5 bases from V and 11 bases from J, with 15 bases between. CDR1 is SGHTA and CDR2 is FQGTGA in the germline V gene. The chain's CDR3 is CASSTGDSMQYF. In DNA form, the CDR3 reads TGTGCCAGCAGCACTGGGGACTCCATGCAGTACTTC.

V gene TRBV29-1 combines with J gene TRBJ1-1; D might be TRBD1 (5 bases). V was cut by 7 bases and J by 0 bases, with 9 bases left in between. The germline CDR1 and CDR2 sequences are SQVTM and ANQGSEA. The CDR3 consists of 12 residues. CDR3 amino acids: CSAKQVNTEAFF. CDR3 nucleotide sequence: TGCAGCGCAAAACAGGTGAACACTGAAGCTTTCTTT.

On this clonotype itself: A much larger clone lies one base from this, so it may be a read error. CDR3 in DNA: TGCGCCAGCAGCTTGGGGACTAGCTGGGGACTGGATACGCAGTATTTT. This translates into CASSLGTSWGLDTQYF. The V gene is TRBV5-1, the J gene TRBJ2-3, with 8 positions matching TRBD2. The junction had 9 bases not matched to a gene; V was cut back by 0 bases and J by 6 bases. This CDR3 contains 16 residues. Per the germline V gene, CDR1 is SGHRS and CDR2 is YFSETQ.

This chain links TRBV9 with TRBJ1-4; 10 bases agree with TRBD1. Germline loops: CDR1 SGDLS, CDR2 YYNGEE. This CDR3 has 15 amino acids. Trimming at V came to 0 bases and at J to 7 bases, leaving 3 bases not matched to a gene. This CDR3 reads CASSVGQGAGEKLFF. CDR3 DNA: TGTGCCAGCAGCGTAGGACAGGGGGCCGGTGAAAAACTGTTTTTT.

This rearrangement joins TRBV5-1 to TRBJ2-1; D gene uncertain. V lost 0 bases and J lost 10, with 11 bases in between. This CDR3 has 13 amino acids. The V gene's germline CDR1 is SGHRS and CDR2 YFSETQ. The CDR3 DNA follows: TGCGCCAGCAGCTTGGGCGGTTCGTCAGAGCAGTTCTTC. Encoded protein: CASSLGGSSEQFF. Full variable domain (rest looked up from reference TRBV5-1 and TRBJ2-1): KAGVTQTPRYLIKTRGQQVTLSCSPISGHRSVSWYQQTPGQGLQFLFEYFSETQRNKGNFPGRFSGRQFSNSRSEMNVSTLELGDSALYLCASSLGGSSEQFFGPGTRLTVL.

This clonotype showed up just a few times. The chain links TRBV2 to TRBJ2-2; 8 bases agree with TRBD2. V lost 7 bases and J lost 4; bases outside the gene matches: 8. Germline CDR1 and CDR2: SNHLY and FYNNEI. The CDR3 runs to 15 residues. The CDR3 sequence: CASTERLAGTGELFF. In DNA, the CDR3 is TGTGCCAGCACCGAGAGGCTAGCGGGCACCGGGGAGCTGTTTTTT.

This clonotype was picked up a small number of times. The chain has TRBV3-1 and TRBJ2-7; TRBD1 is a possible D gene (5 bases). Trimming stripped 7 bases from V and 0 bases from J, with 13 bases between. Germline loops: CDR1 LGHDT, CDR2 YNNKEL (reference sequence). The CDR3 covers 14 residues. CDR3 sequence (DNA): TGTGCCAGCACCCTTACAGGAACCTCCTACGAGCAGTACTTC. Protein: CASTLTGTSYEQYF.

The sample holds a few counts of this clonotype. V and J are TRBV10-3 and TRBJ2-5; D perhaps matches TRBD2 (7 bases). V gave up 8 bases and J gave up 5 bases, with 9 bases separating them. CDR1 is ENHRY, CDR2 SYGVKD, per germline. This CDR3 has 11 residues. The CDR3, as DNA: TGTGCCATCGGGGGGGGCGAGACCCAGTACTTC. Translated: CAIGGGETQYF.

J is TRBJ1-2 and V is TRBV5-4; the match to TRBD1 covers 7 bases. Germline assignment: CDR1 SGHNT and CDR2 YYREEE (reference sequence). The CDR3 length is 14 residues. After removal of 4 bases from V and 1 base from J, the junction contained 4 bases not matched to a gene. The CDR3 spells CASSMGQINYGYTF. In DNA form, the CDR3 reads TGTGCCAGCAGCATGGGACAGATTAACTATGGCTACACCTTC.